This T cell receptor beta chain derives from a study of T cells in Graves' hyperthyroidism and ophthalmopathy. V shed 11 bases and J shed 6 bases, with 18 bases lying between them. Germline CDR1 MDHEN, CDR2 SYDVKM. The CDR3 sequence is 13 residues long. This clonotype appeared many times. TCR beta CDR3 regions were amplified from RNA transcripts. RT-PCR in the first round (using the HTBI primer set) targeted the TCR CDR3. A single record per CDR3 protein comes from TCRdb applying MiXCR to the multiplex PCR reads. The sample includes 250,000 to 300,000 distinct CDR3 sequences, about an eighth of them seen just once. 9 to 10 ml fresh peripheral blood yielded the PBMCs.

The specimen was blood. The rearrangement uses TRBV28 and TRBJ2-3; D perhaps matches TRBD2 (5 bases). This receptor was taken from a woman between 35 and 50 years old with Graves' hyperthyroidism. CDR3 bases: TGTGCCCGGAGGTCCCGACTAAAGGATACGCAGTATTTT. Amino acids: CARRSRLKDTQYF. The full variable domain, completed using reference TRBV28 and TRBJ2-3, is DVKVTQSSRYLVKRTGEKVFLECVQDMDHENMFWYRQDPGLGLRLIYFSYDVKMKEKGDIPEGYSVSREKKERFSLILESASTNQTSMYLCARRSRLKDTQYFGPGTRLTVL.